A selection of T cell receptor beta chains follows, all from one sample in a study of cytomegalovirus exposure and HLA in healthy donors. Profiling relied on immunoSEQ multiplex PCR, and the TCRdb table lists in-frame clones only, not all of them. This sample contains 75,000 to 85,000 clones. Sequencing used PBMCs. Receptor source: a man aged 18 to 30 in good health and CMV-seropositive. The CDR3 runs from the conserved cysteine through the conserved F or W. Fields, in order: CDR3 protein, V gene, D gene, J gene. A D gene is named only where the DNA matches it firmly.

CASSFSGRNYEQYF TRBV19 TRBD2 TRBJ2-7
CASSLRFRDYTF TRBV28 . TRBJ1-2
CASSSDSMNTEAFF TRBV5-1 . TRBJ1-1
CASSQLLFGANVLTF TRBV4-1 . TRBJ2-6
CASTQPPADNSGNTIYF TRBV7-2 . TRBJ1-3
CASSANRGRQPQHF TRBV2 TRBD1 TRBJ1-5
CASSLFRLAGGRDTQYF TRBV7-2 TRBD2 TRBJ2-3
CASSLAGLAFDEQFF TRBV11-2 TRBD2 TRBJ2-1
CASSLDGGIDNEQFF TRBV5-4 TRBD2 TRBJ2-1
CASSLTGESYNEQFF TRBV27 TRBD1 TRBJ2-1
CASSFPPKPQHF TRBV7-2 . TRBJ1-5
CASSLGHEGVGYTF TRBV5-8 . TRBJ1-2
CASRTTGGRGYTF TRBV28 TRBD1 TRBJ1-2
CASSQVVKRTGVSYEQYF TRBV4-1 TRBD1 TRBJ2-7
CASSLSVRTYEQYF TRBV28 . TRBJ2-7
CASSTQGRTEAFF TRBV14 TRBD1 TRBJ1-1
CASSLVGQPQHF TRBV7-6 . TRBJ1-5
CASSLKGGAGLSYEQYF TRBV28 TRBD2 TRBJ2-7
CASSMDTAYTGELFF TRBV28 . TRBJ2-2
CATSRARTGELFF TRBV15 . TRBJ2-2
CSAGGRGNF TRBV20-1 . TRBJ1-2
CAISPGAGAQHF TRBV10-3 . TRBJ1-5
CASCAGMNTGELFF TRBV28 . TRBJ2-2
CASSDPGFDSSGSPLHF TRBV25-1 . TRBJ1-6
CASSQTGEGNVLTF TRBV7-2 . TRBJ2-6
CASSSRSDRGYTF TRBV2 . TRBJ1-2